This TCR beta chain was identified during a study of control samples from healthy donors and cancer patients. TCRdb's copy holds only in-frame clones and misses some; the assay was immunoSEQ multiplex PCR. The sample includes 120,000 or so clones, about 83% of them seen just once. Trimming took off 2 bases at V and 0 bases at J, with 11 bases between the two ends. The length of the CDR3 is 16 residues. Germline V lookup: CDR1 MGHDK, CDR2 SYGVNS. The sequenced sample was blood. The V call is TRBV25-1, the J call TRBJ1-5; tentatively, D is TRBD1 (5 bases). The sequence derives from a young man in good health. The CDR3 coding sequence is TGTGCCAGCAGTGAAAGGGACGCCTATAGCAATCAGCCCCAGCATTTT. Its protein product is CASSERDAYSNQPQHF.